Below, 20 T cell receptor beta chains from the same sample are listed, as sequenced in a study of T cell changes during pregnancy in multiple sclerosis. Method: immunoSEQ multiplex PCR; TCRdb's copy keeps in-frame clones and lacks some. The sample records tens of thousands of clones, roughly nine tenths being singletons. Material: peripheral blood, obtained in the first trimester of pregnancy. The receptor source for this set is a female donor in good health, enrolled as a control in a pregnancy study.

The V call is TRBV27, the J call TRBJ1-5; D is uncertain. Trimming removed 0 bases at V and 5 bases at J, with 5 bases between. CDR1 is MNHEY, CDR2 SMNVEV, per germline (reference sequence). The CDR3 is 13 residues long. The CDR3 is CASSLSGHQPQHF. CDR3 in DNA: TGTGCCAGCAGTTTATCTGGCCATCAGCCCCAGCATTTT.

The CDR3 sequence is CASSYSGVTGTQYF. The CDR3 DNA sequence: TGTGCCAGCAGTTACTCCGGGGTAACGGGGACCCAGTACTTC. The chain recombines TRBV6-5 with TRBJ2-5, with TRBD2 as a possible D gene (5 bases). Germline loops: CDR1 MNHEY, CDR2 SVGAGI. The CDR3 consists of 14 residues. V lost 0 bases and J lost 7, with 12 bases in between.

V is TRBV27 and J is TRBJ2-1; TRBD2 agrees at 7 bases. From germline, CDR1 is MNHEY and CDR2 SMNVEV (reference sequence). This CDR3 has 16 amino acids. V shed 3 bases, J shed 2 bases, and the junction held 7 bases outside the gene matches. The CDR3 DNA sequence: TGTGCCAGCAGTTTTCGACCTAGCGGCGCCTACAATGAGCAGTTCTTC. It codes for CASSFRPSGAYNEQFF.

The chain has TRBV11-2 and TRBJ1-2, with D possibly matching TRBD1 (6 bases). This CDR3 spans 16 amino acids. Germline-derived CDR1 and CDR2 are SGHAT and FQNNGV. V lost 0 bases and J lost 0, with 11 bases in between. CDR3 in DNA: TGTGCCAGCAGCTTAGACGGACAGATAACTAACTATGGCTACACCTTC. It yields the protein CASSLDGQITNYGYTF. The whole variable domain, remainder taken from reference TRBV11-2 and TRBJ1-2, is EAGVAQSPRYKIIEKRQSVAFWCNPISGHATLYWYQQILGQGPKLLIQFQNNGVVDDSQLPKDRFSAERLKGVDSTLKIQPAKLEDSAVYLCASSLDGQITNYGYTFGSGTRLTVV.

The rearrangement joins TRBV28 to TRBJ1-2; 7 nucleotides line up with TRBD1. The CDR3 sequence is 16 residues long. CDR1 is MDHEN and CDR2 is SYDVKM in the germline V gene. V was pared by 5 bases and J by 0 bases, with 9 bases of the junction left unmatched. In DNA, the CDR3 is TGTGCCAGCAGTCCCCAAACGGGACAGCCTAACTATGGCTACACCTTC. The encoded protein is CASSPQTGQPNYGYTF.

The sample holds one count of this clone. This chain joins TRBV5-4 and TRBJ2-2; tentative D call: TRBD1 (8 bases). The CDR3 contains 17 residues. The germline V gene has CDR1 SGHNT and CDR2 YYREEE (reference sequence). The ends were cut back, 3 bases at V and 5 bases at J, with 20 bases in the middle. The CDR3 sequence is CASSSGGQGAITGELFF. As DNA, the CDR3 is TGTGCCAGCAGCTCGGGAGGCCAGGGGGCGATTACCGGGGAGCTGTTTTTT.

The V call is TRBV15, the J call TRBJ1-5; D call uncertain. In germline, CDR1 is LNHNV, CDR2 YYDKDF (reference sequence). CDR3 size: 16 residues. V dropped 3 bases and J dropped 3 bases, with 15 bases sitting between them. CDR3 bases: TGTGCCACCAGCAGTCTGGCCATTCCACCCAATCAGCCCCAGCATTTT. It codes for CATSSLAIPPNQPQHF.

This chain connects TRBV6-1 to TRBJ2-3; no definite D call. The CDR3 is made up of 12 amino acids. Germline V gene lookup returns CDR1 MNHNS and CDR2 SASEGT. Trimming left V 5 bases short and J 6 bases short, with 9 bases between. In nucleotides, the CDR3 is TGTGCCAGCAGTTTAGATCGGGATACGCAGTATTTT. Residues: CASSLDRDTQYF.

V is TRBV7-2 and J is TRBJ1-6; D is ambiguous. With 0 bases removed from V and 8 bases from J, the gap between germline ends came to 5 bases. Looked up from germline, CDR1 is SGHTA and CDR2 is FQGNSA. The CDR3 has 13 residues. Written as DNA, the CDR3 is TGTGCCAGCAGCTTAGCGGGCGATTCACCCCTCCACTTT. It translates to CASSLAGDSPLHF.

This chain links TRBV19 with TRBJ2-2; TRBD1 might be the D (6 bases). V lost 4 bases and J lost 2, with 11 bases in between. The length of the CDR3 is 15 residues. The germline V gene has CDR1 LNHDA and CDR2 SQIVND (reference sequence). As DNA, the CDR3 is TGTGCCAGTAGTAATCAGGGGCTAAACACCGGGGAGCTGTTTTTT. This codes for CASSNQGLNTGELFF.

V and J are TRBV7-9 and TRBJ2-5; 7 nucleotides line up with TRBD1. The CDR3 is 15 amino acids. Germline values: CDR1 SEHNR, CDR2 FQNEAQ (reference sequence). Trimming removed 4 bases from V and 0 bases from J; junction bases left unmatched: 5. This CDR3 reads CASSSDRANQETQYF. CDR3 bases: TGTGCCAGCAGCTCCGACAGGGCAAACCAAGAGACCCAGTACTTC.

The chain joins TRBV11-2 to TRBJ1-6; TRBD1 agrees at 9 bases. Germline CDR1 is SGHAT and CDR2 is FQNNGV. Trimming took 4 bases from V and 7 from J; bases not matched to a gene: 2. CDR3 length equals 14 residues. CDR3 sequence: CASSYGTGNSPLHF. The CDR3 DNA follows: TGTGCCAGCAGCTACGGGACAGGGAATTCACCCCTCCACTTT.

The gene calls are TRBV7-2 and TRBJ1-2, with unresolved D. The germline CDR1 and CDR2 sequences are SGHTA and FQGNSA. The V gene lost 1 base and the J gene lost 6 bases, with 18 bases spanning the gap. The CDR3 totals 16 residues. The CDR3 sequence is CASSLVPGRMVDGYTF. In DNA, the CDR3 is TGTGCCAGCAGCTTAGTCCCTGGCAGAATGGTGGATGGCTACACCTTC.

This clone was found a few times. J is TRBJ1-1 and V is TRBV6-5; 10 bases align to TRBD1. The CDR3 covers 15 residues. Losses at the gene ends were 3 bases for V and 5 bases for J; bases not matched to a gene: 6. Germline loops: CDR1 MNHEY, CDR2 SVGAGI. CDR3 sequence reads: CASSYTTGGKTEAFF. The CDR3 coding sequence is TGTGCCAGCAGTTATACGACAGGGGGCAAGACTGAAGCTTTCTTT.

This chain joins TRBV7-2 and TRBJ2-1; maybe TRBD1 (5 bases). This CDR3 comprises 15 residues. Trimming removed 2 bases from V and 4 bases from J, with 12 bases in between. The germline gives CDR1 SGHTA, CDR2 FQGNSA. Here the CDR3 reads CASSLLGAPYNEQFF. DNA of the CDR3: TGTGCCAGCAGCTTACTAGGGGCCCCATACAATGAGCAGTTCTTC.

The rearrangement links TRBV19 to TRBJ2-3; 8 nucleotides align to TRBD1. V shed 7 bases and J 9 bases; nucleotides not matched to a gene: 6. Per the germline V gene, CDR1 is LNHDA and CDR2 is SQIVND (reference sequence). The CDR3 length is 12 residues. The CDR3 spells CASNPRTGTQYF. CDR3 nucleotides: TGTGCCAGTAACCCCCGGACAGGGACGCAGTATTTT.

The genes are TRBV7-8 and TRBJ2-7; TRBD1 is a possible D gene (6 bases). The CDR3 spans 16 residues. Per the germline V gene, CDR1 is SGHVS and CDR2 is FQNEAQ. The germline V and J ends were trimmed by 0 bases and 1 base, with 13 bases remaining between them. CDR3 protein: CASSLAGPGESYEQYF. As DNA, the CDR3 is TGTGCCAGCAGCTTAGCCGGGCCAGGGGAGTCCTACGAGCAGTACTTC.

V usage is TRBV5-1 and J usage is TRBJ2-3, with 7 positions matching TRBD1. V was clipped by 3 bases and J by 1 base; unmatched bases: 2. Germline CDR1 SGHRS, CDR2 YFSETQ. This CDR3 comprises 14 residues. The CDR3 region has the DNA TGCGCCAGCAGCTGGGGGACAGGCACAGATACGCAGTATTTT. This sequence encodes CASSWGTGTDTQYF.

V usage is TRBV18 and J usage is TRBJ1-1; D might be TRBD1 (6 bases). Trimming shortened V by 4 bases and J by 3 bases, and 12 bases separated the two germline ends. There are 14 residues in the CDR3. CDR1 KGHSH and CDR2 LQKENI come from the germline V gene. The chain's CDR3 is CASSRNRVDTEAFF. DNA of the CDR3: TGTGCCAGCTCACGTAACAGGGTGGACACTGAAGCTTTCTTT.

J is TRBJ2-1 and V is TRBV6-5, with TRBD1 matching 8 bases. This CDR3 is built from 15 residues. V lost 6 bases, J lost 2 bases, and 6 bases stayed unmatched. Per germline, CDR1 MNHEY and CDR2 SVGAGI. The CDR3 is CASSDRGLAYNEQFF. For the CDR3, the DNA is TGTGCCAGCAGCGACAGGGGCCTTGCCTACAATGAGCAGTTCTTC.